The 10 T cell receptor beta chains below were found in one sample sequenced in a study of response to subunit inactivated influenza vaccine. TCRdb recomputed calls from the RT-PCR reads with MiXCR, one row per CDR3 protein. The sample has about 160,000 distinct CDR3 sequences; roughly 10% are singletons. Sequencing used CD8+ T cells sorted from PBMCs, obtained 23 to 25 months after vaccination. The source of these receptors is a man between 50 and 69 years old who received an inactivated influenza vaccine.

This chain uses TRBV20-1 with TRBJ2-7; D possibly corresponds to TRBD1 (6 bases). Trimming stripped 3 bases from V and 0 bases from J, with 9 bases between. There are 13 residues in the CDR3. Germline assignment: CDR1 DFQATT and CDR2 SNEGSKA (reference sequence). Here the CDR3 DNA reads TGCAGTGCTAGTGACAGGAGCTCCTACGAGCAGTACTTC. It is translated as CSASDRSSYEQYF.

In its sample, this clonotype was seen once. The chain has TRBV7-6 and TRBJ1-2; no clear D. The CDR3 sequence is 14 residues long. Per the germline V gene, CDR1 is SGHVS and CDR2 is FNYEAQ. Trimming shortened V by 5 bases and J by 2 bases, and 12 bases separated the two germline ends. The CDR3 here is CASSNHGGNYGYTF. The DNA for the CDR3 is TGTGCCAGCAGCAACCACGGAGGGAACTATGGCTACACCTTC.

The rearrangement joins TRBV6-4 to TRBJ2-1; TRBD2 matches 9 bases. CDR3 length equals 19 residues. Trimming removed 7 bases from V and 0 bases from J; junction bases left unmatched: 16. The germline V gene encodes CDR1 MRHNA and CDR2 SNTAGT. The CDR3 spells CASMTTPRGGQSSYNEQFF. The DNA of the CDR3 is TGTGCCAGCATGACTACCCCGCGGGGGGGTCAGAGCTCCTACAATGAGCAGTTCTTC.

This clonotype was picked up many times. V usage is TRBV6-5 and J usage is TRBJ2-7, with 9 nucleotides matching TRBD1. CDR1 is MNHEY, CDR2 SVGAGI, per germline. This CDR3 comprises 12 residues. V gave up 10 bases and J gave up 7 bases; unmatched junction bases: 8. CDR3 residues: CAISRDRVEQYF. DNA for the CDR3: TGTGCCATATCCCGGGACAGGGTGGAGCAGTACTTC.

This clonotype was seen many times. The chain carries TRBV12-3 or TRBV12-4 and TRBJ1-2, with D hard to call. Trimming removed 5 bases at V and 0 bases at J, with 7 bases between. The CDR3 contains 13 residues. This CDR3 is CASSPTANYGYTF. The CDR3 bases are TGTGCCAGCAGTCCCACAGCTAACTATGGCTACACCTTC.

The chain joins TRBV2 to TRBJ2-7; 9 bases are shared with TRBD1. This CDR3 comprises 14 residues. Per germline, CDR1 SNHLY and CDR2 FYNNEI. Trimming cost V 6 bases and J 4 bases; bases outside gene matches: 7. The chain's CDR3 is CASRYRDRDYEQYF. DNA for the CDR3: TGTGCCAGCAGGTACCGGGACAGGGATTACGAGCAGTACTTC.

This clonotype has a handful of counts. V and J are TRBV5-6 and TRBJ2-1; 13 nucleotides agree with TRBD2. The CDR3 runs 15 residues. The V gene's germline CDR1 is SGHDT and CDR2 YYEEEE. Germline trimming cut 4 bases from V and 7 bases from J; bases unmatched to any gene: 5. CDR3: CASSPGLAGENEQFF. The CDR3 DNA sequence: TGTGCCAGCAGCCCTGGACTAGCGGGAGAGAATGAGCAGTTCTTC.

This clonotype was recorded many times. V is TRBV4-3 and J is TRBJ2-7; the match to TRBD2 covers 9 bases. Trimming took 4 bases from V and 7 from J; bases not matched to a gene: 11. The CDR3 totals 15 residues. The germline V gene encodes CDR1 LGHNA and CDR2 YSLEER. The CDR3 nucleotides read TGCGCCAGCAGCCGAGAGCGGGGGGACCTCTGGGAGCAGTACTTC. Protein product: CASSRERGDLWEQYF.

This chain connects TRBV7-2 to TRBJ2-3; D unclear. V dropped 6 bases and J dropped 4 bases, with 17 bases sitting between them. Germline lookup yields CDR1 SGHTA and CDR2 FQGNSA. The CDR3 has 15 amino acids. DNA for the CDR3: TGTGCCAGCAGATTTACCGTTATGGGTCCAGATACGCAGTATTTT. Translating it yields CASRFTVMGPDTQYF.

This clonotype was detected only a few times. This chain connects TRBV12-3 or TRBV12-4 to TRBJ2-5; D possibly corresponds to TRBD1 (5 bases). CDR3 length: 13 amino acids. Trimming took 4 bases from V and 2 from J, leaving 8 bases between them. CDR3 coding DNA: TGTGCCAGCAGTTCTCACAGGCAAGAGACCCAGTACTTC. Encoded protein: CASSSHRQETQYF.